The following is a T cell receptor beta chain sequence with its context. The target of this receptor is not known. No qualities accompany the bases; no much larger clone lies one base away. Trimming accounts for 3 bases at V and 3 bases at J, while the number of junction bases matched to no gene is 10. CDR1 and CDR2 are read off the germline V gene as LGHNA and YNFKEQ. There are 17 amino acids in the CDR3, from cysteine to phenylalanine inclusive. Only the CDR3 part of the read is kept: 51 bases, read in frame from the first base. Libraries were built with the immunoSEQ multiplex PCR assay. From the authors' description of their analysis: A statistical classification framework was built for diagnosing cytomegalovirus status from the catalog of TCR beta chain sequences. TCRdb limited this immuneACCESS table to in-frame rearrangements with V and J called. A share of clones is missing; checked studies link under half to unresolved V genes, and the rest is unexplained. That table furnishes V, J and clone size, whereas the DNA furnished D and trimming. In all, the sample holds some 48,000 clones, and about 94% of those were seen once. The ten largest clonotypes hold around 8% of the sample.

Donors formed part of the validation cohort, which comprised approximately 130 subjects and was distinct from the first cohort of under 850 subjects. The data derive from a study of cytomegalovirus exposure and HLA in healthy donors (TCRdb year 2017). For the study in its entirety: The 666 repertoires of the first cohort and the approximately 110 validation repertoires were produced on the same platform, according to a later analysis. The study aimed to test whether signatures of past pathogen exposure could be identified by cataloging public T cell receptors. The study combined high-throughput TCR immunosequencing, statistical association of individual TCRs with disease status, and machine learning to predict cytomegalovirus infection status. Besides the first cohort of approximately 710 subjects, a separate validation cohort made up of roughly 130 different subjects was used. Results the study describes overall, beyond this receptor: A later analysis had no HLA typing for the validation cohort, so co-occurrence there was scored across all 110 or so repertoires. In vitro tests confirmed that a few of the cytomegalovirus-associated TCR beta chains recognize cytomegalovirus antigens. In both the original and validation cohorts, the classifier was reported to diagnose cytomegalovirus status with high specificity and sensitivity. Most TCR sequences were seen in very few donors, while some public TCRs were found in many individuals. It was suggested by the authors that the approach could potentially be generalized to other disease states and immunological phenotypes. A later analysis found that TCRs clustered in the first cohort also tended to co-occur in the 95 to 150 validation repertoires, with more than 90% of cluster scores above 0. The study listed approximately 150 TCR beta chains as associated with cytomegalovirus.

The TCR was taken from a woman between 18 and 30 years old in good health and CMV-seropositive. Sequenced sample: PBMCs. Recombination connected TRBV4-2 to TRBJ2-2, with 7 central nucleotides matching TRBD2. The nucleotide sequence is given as TGTGCCAGCAGCCAGCTTACTAGCGCGCCTCACACCGGGGAGCTGTTTTTT. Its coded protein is CASSQLTSAPHTGELFF.